What follows is one T cell receptor (beta chain) and its context. These data originate in a study of blood T cell repertoires in COVID-19. About the research overall: The United States, Italy and Spain provided the acute and convalescent COVID-19 samples. Sources were T cells, B-cell-depleted T cells, or PBMCs; the material itself was cDNA or gDNA.

Original methodology: Amplification of reference gene primers provided the estimated nucleated cell counts. Only in-frame clones appear in the TCRdb table, and some are missing; sequencing was by immunoSEQ multiplex PCR. V and J calls and clone size are as listed in that table; D and trimming were resolved from the DNA. The sample has some 150,000 clones; roughly 80% are singletons. Sequencing used peripheral blood. This sequence was found in a woman over 75 with acute or convalescent COVID-19.

CDR3 sequence reads: CASKGQGGAGELFF. In DNA form, the CDR3 reads TGTGCCAGTAAAGGACAGGGAGGGGCCGGGGAGCTGTTTTTT. The rearrangement uses TRBV19 and TRBJ2-2; D possibly corresponds to TRBD1 (8 bases). V dropped 7 bases and J dropped 6 bases, with 15 bases sitting between them. The germline gives CDR1 LNHDA, CDR2 SQIVND (reference sequence). The CDR3 loop spans 14 amino acids.